The sequence of this TCR beta chain was determined in a study of CD8 T cells in ankylosing spondylitis. The V and J ends lost 5 bases and 4 bases respectively, with 17 bases between them. The CDR3 is 15 residues long. Germline V gene sequence: CDR1 SEHNR, CDR2 FQNEAQ (reference sequence). This clonotype has ten or more counts. TCRdb processed the 5' RACE reads anew with MiXCR; each CDR3 protein has one entry. This table has some 140,000 distinct CDR3 sequences, approximately 7.3% appearing once. The chain links TRBV7-9 to TRBJ1-2, with unresolved D. The sample comprised blood, either unsorted or a sorted T cell fraction (not recorded which). This TCR was sampled from a female donor with ankylosing spondylitis or in good health (not recorded which). In DNA form, the CDR3 reads TGTGCCAGCAGCACTTCGAGGGCCCCAATCTATGGCTACACCTTC. Translating gives CASSTSRAPIYGYTF. The full variable domain, completed using reference TRBV7-9 and TRBJ1-2, is DTGVSQNPRHKITKRGQNVTFRCDPISEHNRLYWYRQTLGQGPEFLTYFQNEAQLEKSRLLSDRFSAERPKGSFSTLEIQRTEQGDSAMYLCASSTSRAPIYGYTFGSGTRLTVV.